What follows are 17 T cell receptor beta chains derived from one specimen sequenced in a study of blood T cell repertoires in COVID-19. The data were produced by immunoSEQ multiplex PCR, yet TCRdb's version contains in-frame clones alone and is incomplete. The table records over 90,000 clones, approximately 90% of them present only once. The sequencing input was peripheral blood. These receptors were taken from a man in his fifties with acute or convalescent COVID-19.

The chain joins TRBV6-6 to TRBJ1-3; 7 nucleotides align to TRBD1. The CDR3 length is 14 residues. J lost 2 bases, V lost 6 bases, and 4 bases had no gene match. CDR1 MNHNY and CDR2 SVGAGI come from the germline V gene (reference sequence). In nucleotides, the CDR3 is TGTGCCAGCAGGGACCAGGGGGCTGGAAACACCATATATTTT. The encoded protein is CASRDQGAGNTIYF.

This clone was detected once. The genes are TRBV30 and TRBJ2-2, with D perhaps matching TRBD1 (6 bases). This CDR3 is 17 amino acids long. In germline, CDR1 is GTSNPN, CDR2 SVGIG (reference sequence). Between the trimmed V and J ends, which lost 0 bases and 5 bases, there was a span of 19 bases. CDR3 protein: CAWSVPEPGVWTGELFF. Here the CDR3 DNA reads TGTGCCTGGAGTGTACCTGAACCAGGGGTGTGGACCGGGGAGCTGTTTTTT.

The CDR3 DNA sequence: TGTGCCAGCAGCTTACCGGGTACCTACGAGCAGTACTTC. Protein sequence: CASSLPGTYEQYF. The chain couples TRBV7-6 to TRBJ2-7; D uncertain. From germline, CDR1 is SGHVS and CDR2 FNYEAQ. The CDR3 spans 13 residues. V lost 2 bases to trimming and J lost 2 bases, with 7 bases between them.

V usage is TRBV21-1 and J usage is TRBJ1-2; TRBD1 was called by the table and not checked on the DNA. TRBV21-1 is designated a pseudogene. The CDR3 is 16 amino acids. CDR3 in amino acids: CASGLLSPGGTYGYTF. CDR3 in DNA: TGTGCCAGCGGCCTCCTTAGCCCAGGGGGAACGTACGGCTACACCTTC.

CDR3: CASSRSGSSYEQYF. The CDR3 bases are TGTGCCAGCAGTCGTAGCGGGAGCTCCTACGAGCAGTACTTC. The chain carries TRBV6-5 and TRBJ2-7, with 9 bases aligning to TRBD2. CDR1 is MNHEY, CDR2 SVGAGI, per germline. V lost 5 bases and J lost 0; bases outside the gene matches: 2. This CDR3 contains 14 residues.

The gene calls are TRBV7-9 and TRBJ1-1; possibly TRBD1 for D (5 bases). Germline CDR1 and CDR2: SEHNR and FQNEAQ (reference sequence). Between the trimmed V and J ends, which lost 1 base and 6 bases, there was a span of 9 bases. The CDR3 sequence is 13 residues long. In DNA form, the CDR3 reads TGTGCCAGCAGCTTAGGACAGTTCGCTGAAGCTTTCTTT. This gives the protein CASSLGQFAEAFF.

The table lists this clone with a count of one. The chain joins TRBV30 to TRBJ1-3; 9 bases are shared with TRBD1. Trimming removed 2 bases from V and 4 bases from J; junction bases left unmatched: 6. Per the germline V gene, CDR1 is GTSNPN and CDR2 is SVGIG (reference sequence). This CDR3 comprises 15 residues. This CDR3 reads CAWSSFGTGGNTIYF. Written as DNA, the CDR3 is TGTGCCTGGAGTAGTTTTGGGACAGGGGGAAACACCATATATTTT.

This chain links TRBV6-5 with TRBJ1-2; 8 bases map to TRBD1. The germline CDR1 and CDR2 sequences are MNHEY and SVGAGI. CDR3 length equals 13 residues. With 6 bases clipped from V and 7 bases from J, the junction kept 7 bases outside the gene matches. The CDR3 protein is CASSFDRGLGYTF. The CDR3 DNA reads as TGTGCCAGCAGCTTTGACAGGGGACTTGGCTACACCTTC.

This clone was counted once. The chain combines TRBV10-2 with TRBJ2-1; D might be TRBD1 (5 bases). This CDR3 contains 15 residues. The germline V gene has CDR1 WSHSY and CDR2 SAAADI. Trimming stripped 0 bases from V and 8 bases from J, with 14 bases between. The CDR3 region is CASSESAGMDDEQFF. CDR3 sequence (DNA): TGCGCCAGCAGTGAGTCGGCAGGGATGGATGATGAGCAGTTCTTC.

V gene TRBV18 combines with J gene TRBJ2-1; the D is unclear. CDR3 length: 13 residues. V lost 3 bases to trimming and J lost 10 bases, with 13 bases between them. The germline V gene has CDR1 KGHSH and CDR2 LQKENI. The CDR3 region has the DNA TGTGCCAGCTCACCGGGCAGGATAGAGGAGCAGTTCTTC. This gives the protein CASSPGRIEEQFF.

The V call is TRBV7-6, the J call TRBJ1-2, with 8 bases fitting TRBD1. The junction had 8 bases not matched to a gene; V was cut back by 1 base and J by 7 bases. The CDR3 totals 15 residues. Looked up from germline, CDR1 is SGHVS and CDR2 is FNYEAQ. The DNA for the CDR3 is TGTGCCAGCAGCTTAGGCAGGACAGGGCAGGCTGGCTACACCTTC. Its translation is CASSLGRTGQAGYTF.

The chain combines TRBV29-1 with TRBJ2-7; TRBD2 aligns across 9 bases. Germline CDR1 reads SQVTM; CDR2 reads ANQGSEA. After removal of 5 bases from V and 6 bases from J, the junction contained 8 bases not matched to a gene. CDR3 length equals 13 residues. DNA of the CDR3: TGCAGCGTTAATACAGCGGGAGGATCCGAGCAGTACTTC. As protein: CSVNTAGGSEQYF.

The J gene is TRBJ2-5, the V gene TRBV11-3, with 8 bases that match TRBD2. The CDR3 runs 13 residues. V was pared by 1 base and J by 7 bases, with 2 bases of the junction left unmatched. CDR1 is SGHNT and CDR2 is YENEEA in the germline V gene. CDR3 protein: CASSLGLARTQYF. CDR3 DNA: TGTGCCAGCAGCTTAGGACTAGCGAGGACCCAGTACTTC.

This chain joins TRBV30 and TRBJ2-7; 8 positions match TRBD2. Germline CDR1 is GTSNPN and CDR2 is SVGIG (reference sequence). Unmatched junction bases numbered 12, after V lost 1 base and J lost 1 base. This CDR3 comprises 17 residues. The CDR3 DNA follows: TGTGCCTGGAGTGGCCCCCTAAAAGCGGGAGAATCCTACGAGCAGTACTTC. As protein: CAWSGPLKAGESYEQYF.

The gene calls are TRBV6-6 and TRBJ1-6; 7 bases agree with TRBD1. CDR3 length: 16 residues. Trimming cost V 2 bases and J 7 bases; bases outside gene matches: 8. Germline CDR1 and CDR2: MNHNY and SVGAGI (reference sequence). The CDR3 region is CASSYIDRVKNSPLHF. The CDR3 DNA sequence: TGTGCCAGCAGTTACATCGACAGGGTCAAAAATTCACCCCTCCACTTT.

This clone has a single count. The chain has TRBV9 and TRBJ2-7; TRBD1 matches 9 bases. Per the germline V gene, CDR1 is SGDLS and CDR2 is YYNGEE. The J segment lost 2 bases and the V segment lost 2 bases, leaving 5 bases of the junction unmatched. This CDR3 is built from 15 residues. The chain's CDR3 is CASSVRTGETYEQYF. The CDR3 coding sequence is TGTGCCAGCAGCGTCCGGACAGGGGAAACCTACGAGCAGTACTTC.

This clone was detected once. The chain carries TRBV6-5 and TRBJ2-7, with 8 bases that match TRBD2. The J segment lost 0 bases and the V segment lost 6 bases, leaving 4 bases of the junction unmatched. The V gene's germline CDR1 is MNHEY and CDR2 SVGAGI. The CDR3 extends over 14 amino acids. Here the CDR3 reads CASSRTSTSYEQYF. CDR3 DNA: TGTGCCAGCAGCCGGACTAGCACCTCCTACGAGCAGTACTTC.